The next 7 T cell receptor beta chains were all read from a single sample in a study of monozygotic twins with inflammatory bowel disease. TCRdb reprocessed the 5' RACE reads and keeps a single row for each CDR3 protein, giving no DNA. Its table lists approximately 120,000 distinct CDR3 sequences. Sequenced: blood. Receptors were obtained from a human donor with ulcerative colitis or Crohn's disease, or a healthy co-twin of an affected twin (not recorded which).

The chain carries TRBV5-1 and TRBJ1-5; there is no DNA to check the TCRdb D call of TRBD1. The CDR3 sequence is 14 residues long. Germline V gives CDR1 SGHRS, CDR2 YFSETQ. CDR3: CASSADRGSQPQHF.

This chain links TRBV20-1 with TRBJ2-7. The CDR3 length is 14 residues. The germline V gene has CDR1 DFQATT and CDR2 SNEGSKA (reference sequence). CDR3 sequence reads: CSASVPDTSYEQYF.

The chain recombines TRBV5-1 with TRBJ2-2; the D gene TCRdb calls, TRBD2, cannot be checked with no DNA. The CDR3 spans 16 residues. Germline-derived CDR1 and CDR2 are SGHRS and YFSETQ. CDR3 amino acids: CASSTPGLADGGELFF.

V is TRBV20-1 and J is TRBJ2-5; TCRdb returns TRBD1, unconfirmable since there is no DNA. The CDR3 totals 13 residues. Germline V gene lookup returns CDR1 DFQATT and CDR2 SNEGSKA (reference sequence). CDR3: CSAIWTGQETQYF.

The rearrangement joins TRBV27 to TRBJ2-7; the D call of TRBD1 rests on TCRdb alone, since no DNA is present to check it. The CDR3 totals 16 residues. The germline V gene encodes CDR1 MNHEY and CDR2 SMNVEV (reference sequence). The CDR3 spells CASSLSPGTGGVEQYF.

The V and J genes are TRBV4-2 and TRBJ1-1. The CDR3 contains 14 residues. Germline V lookup: CDR1 LGHNA, CDR2 YNFKEQ. The CDR3 sequence: CASSQEVRRAEAFF.

The chain has TRBV19 and TRBJ1-1; TCRdb selects TRBD1, and the lack of DNA leaves this call unchecked. The CDR3 has 13 residues. Per germline, CDR1 LNHDA and CDR2 SQIVND (reference sequence). The CDR3 sequence is CASRVTDNTEAFF.